The clone carrying this TCR beta chain was found once. Its target is not known. This record comes from a study of yellow fever vaccine responses in identical twins. Per the germline V gene, CDR1 is LNHNV and CDR2 is YYDKDF (reference sequence). The CDR3 runs 14 residues. With 0 bases clipped from V and 6 bases from J, the junction kept 4 bases outside the gene matches. MiXCR was run by TCRdb on the RT-PCR reads, yielding one entry per CDR3 protein. The data contain approximately 17,000 distinct CDR3 sequences, under 70% of them singletons. Broader study findings: Twin vaccine T cell responses reportedly seemed partly convergent, partly personalized.

The sequence derives from a young woman who received the yellow fever vaccine. The chain combines TRBV15 with TRBJ1-2, with 7 positions matching TRBD1. This sample comprised T cells from blood (PBMCs), unsorted or a sorted subset (not recorded which), obtained before or after yellow fever vaccination (not recorded which). The CDR3 spells CATSRDRGDNGYTF. For the CDR3, the DNA is TGTGCCACCAGCAGAGACAGGGGGGATAATGGCTACACCTTC.